The clone carrying this TCR beta chain has only one observation. This sample stems from a study of T cell responses to AZD1222 COVID-19 vaccine. Measured with immunoSEQ multiplex PCR; TCRdb has only the in-frame clones, and not every one. The sample contains more than 110,000 clones, roughly 88% of which appear only once. The CDR3 has 13 amino acids. V dropped 3 bases and J dropped 2 bases, with 8 bases sitting between them. Per germline, CDR1 SGHTA and CDR2 FQGNSA. The V and J genes are TRBV7-2 and TRBJ2-7; D unclear. This receptor was obtained from an adult in good health. The sequencing used peripheral blood, collected on day 0 of AZD1222 vaccination. CDR3 bases: TGTGCCAGCAGCTTTAGTAGGGCCTACGAGCAGTACTTC. Translating it yields CASSFSRAYEQYF. The variable domain in full, completed from reference TRBV7-2 and TRBJ2-7, reads GAGVSQSPSNKVTEKGKDVELRCDPISGHTALYWYRQSLGQGLEFLIYFQGNSAPDKSGLPSDRFSAERTGGSVSTLTIQRTQQEDSAVYLCASSFSRAYEQYFGPGTRLTVT.